This T cell receptor beta chain was recovered during a study of blood T cell repertoires in COVID-19 (dated by TCRdb to the early 2020s). Notes on the research overall: Collaborator samples came from the United States, Italy and Spain and covered acute and convalescent phases of COVID-19. Samples came from the ongoing ImmuneRACE study (first 160 participants) plus 1,254 subjects from 6 global collaborators. Where HLA class I and class II types were available, the types were taken from metadata supplied by the sample provider, not from assay-based typing. The material from the prospective study consisted of cDNA or gDNA derived from T cells, B-cell-depleted T cells, or PBMCs. Nearly every sample came with metadata listing a de-identified subject ID, COVID-19 status, age in years and sex. Deeply sampled blood TCRbeta repertoires from subjects exposed to, actively infected with, or recovered from COVID-19 were included in the dataset. The repertoires were released in a freely available public database meant as a resource for research on the immune response to SARS-CoV-2. General study outcomes and caveats: The quantity of clinical and demographic metadata differed by source and by participant and was supplied without curation.

TCRbeta CDR3 regions were amplified from genomic DNA by means of the immunoSEQ Assay, a bias-controlled multiplex PCR. The paper's processing steps were these. The number of nucleated cells in each sample was estimated from the amplification of reference gene primers within the assay. Sequence reads were collapsed and filtered to measure the absolute abundance of every unique TCRbeta CDR3 rearrangement. Productive Simpson clonality was computed per sample as the square root of Simpson's diversity index over productive rearrangements. TCRdb stores this immuneACCESS table with in-frame sequences only. Part of the clones is absent; in the studies checked, under half of the shortfall reflects unresolved V genes, and no reason is known for the rest. V, J and clone size reflect that table, while D and trimming were determined from the DNA. This sample gives fewer than 150,000 clones in total; roughly four fifths of them show up just once. The ten most abundant clones make up about 6.4% of the sample.

Each collaborating institution followed its own protocols to collect whole blood in K2EDTA tubes. Collaborator samples were shipped for TCRbeta analysis as frozen whole blood, isolated PBMCs, or DNA extracted from either sample type. V and J are trimmed by 4 bases and 1 base, and the gene matches miss 0 bases of the junction. Taken from the germline V gene, the CDR1 and CDR2 loops are LGHNA and YSLEER. The CDR3 contains 13 residues, cysteine and phenylalanine counted. Only the CDR3 region is kept as DNA, spanning 39 bases read in frame from base 1. Comments on this clone: Its recognized antigen is unknown. No base quality values were provided; no much bigger clone lies one nucleotide off.

Recombination linked TRBV4-3 to TRBJ2-5; TRBD2 lines up with 7 middle nucleotides. The sequence was obtained from a human donor in a cohort sampled during active COVID-19. The specimen sequenced was peripheral blood. In nucleotide form, the sequence is TGCGCCAGCAGCCGACTAGCCCAAGAGACCCAGTACTTC. It codes for CASSRLAQETQYF.